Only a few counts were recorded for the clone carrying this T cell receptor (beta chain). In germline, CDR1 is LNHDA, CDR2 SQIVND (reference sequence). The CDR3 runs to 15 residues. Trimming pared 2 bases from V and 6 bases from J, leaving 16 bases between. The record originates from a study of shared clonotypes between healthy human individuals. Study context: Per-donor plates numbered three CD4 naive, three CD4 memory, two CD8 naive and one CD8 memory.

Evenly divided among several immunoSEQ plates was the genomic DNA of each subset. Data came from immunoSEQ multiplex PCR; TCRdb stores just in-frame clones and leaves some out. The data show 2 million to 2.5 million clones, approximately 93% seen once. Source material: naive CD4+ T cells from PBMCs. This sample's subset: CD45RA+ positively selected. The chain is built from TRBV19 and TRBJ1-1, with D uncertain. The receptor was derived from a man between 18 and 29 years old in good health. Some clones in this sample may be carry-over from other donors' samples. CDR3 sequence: CASSIRKLETPEAFF. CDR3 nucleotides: TGTGCCAGTAGTATACGTAAGCTGGAAACTCCTGAAGCTTTCTTT.